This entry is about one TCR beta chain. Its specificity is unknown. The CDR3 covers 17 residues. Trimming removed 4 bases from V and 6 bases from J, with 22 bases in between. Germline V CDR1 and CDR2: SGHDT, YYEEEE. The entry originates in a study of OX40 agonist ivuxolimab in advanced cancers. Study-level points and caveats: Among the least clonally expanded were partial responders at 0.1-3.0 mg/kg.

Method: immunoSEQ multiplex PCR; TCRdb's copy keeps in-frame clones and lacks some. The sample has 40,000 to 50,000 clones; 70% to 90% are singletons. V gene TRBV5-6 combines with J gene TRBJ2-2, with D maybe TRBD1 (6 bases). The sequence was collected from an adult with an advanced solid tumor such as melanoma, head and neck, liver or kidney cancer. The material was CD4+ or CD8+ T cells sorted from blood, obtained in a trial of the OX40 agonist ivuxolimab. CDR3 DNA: TGTGCCAGCAGCCCCCCAGGGGAATTCGGGTTCGCCGGGGAGCTGTTTTTT. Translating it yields CASSPPGEFGFAGELFF.